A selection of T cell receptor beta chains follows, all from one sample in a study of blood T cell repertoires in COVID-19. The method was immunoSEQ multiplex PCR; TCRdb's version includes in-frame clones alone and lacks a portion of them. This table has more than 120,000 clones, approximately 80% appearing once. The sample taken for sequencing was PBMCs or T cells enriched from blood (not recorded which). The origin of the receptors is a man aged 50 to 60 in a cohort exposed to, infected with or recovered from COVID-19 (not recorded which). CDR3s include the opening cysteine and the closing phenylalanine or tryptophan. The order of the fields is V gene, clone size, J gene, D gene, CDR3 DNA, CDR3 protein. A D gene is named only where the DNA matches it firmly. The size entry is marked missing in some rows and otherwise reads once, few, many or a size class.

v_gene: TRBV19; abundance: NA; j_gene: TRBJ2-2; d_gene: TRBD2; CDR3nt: TGTGCCAGTGGACTAGCGGGGTTGACCGGGGAGCTGTTTTTT; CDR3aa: CASGLAGLTGELFF
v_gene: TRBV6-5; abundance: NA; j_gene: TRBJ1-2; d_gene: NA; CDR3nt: TGTGCCAGCAGTTACCGGGACAAGGCCGAATTC; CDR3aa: CASSYRDKAEF
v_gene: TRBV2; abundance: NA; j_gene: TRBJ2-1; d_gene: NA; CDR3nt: TGTGCCAGCAGTGAAAGTGGACAGATGTACAATGAGCAGTTCTTC; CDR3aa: CASSESGQMYNEQFF
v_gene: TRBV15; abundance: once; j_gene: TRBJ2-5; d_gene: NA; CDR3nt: TGTGCCACCAGGGGCCCGACCTCGTGGGGAGAGGAGACCCAGTACTTC; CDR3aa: CATRGPTSWGEETQYF
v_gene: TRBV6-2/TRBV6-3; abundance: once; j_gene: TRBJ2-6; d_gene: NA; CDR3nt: TGTGCCAGCAGTTCTCGGGGGAGACCTGGGGCCAACGTCCTGACTTTC; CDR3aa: CASSSRGRPGANVLTF
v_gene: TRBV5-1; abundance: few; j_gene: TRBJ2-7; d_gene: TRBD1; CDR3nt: TGCGCCAGCAGCTGGACAGGGGGCGAGCAGTACTTC; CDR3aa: CASSWTGGEQYF
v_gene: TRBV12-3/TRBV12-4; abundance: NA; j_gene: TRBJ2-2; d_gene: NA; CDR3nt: TGTGCCAGCAGTCCTTCTTACGGGGAGCTGTTTTTT; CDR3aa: CASSPSYGELFF
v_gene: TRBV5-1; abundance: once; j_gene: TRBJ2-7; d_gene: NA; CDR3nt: TGCGCCAGCAGCTTGGGCAGGGACTACGAGCAGTACTTC; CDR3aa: CASSLGRDYEQYF
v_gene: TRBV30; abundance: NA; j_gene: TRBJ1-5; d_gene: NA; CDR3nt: TGTGCCTGGAACGGGGGATATAGCAATCAGCCCCAGCATTTT; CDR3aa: CAWNGGYSNQPQHF
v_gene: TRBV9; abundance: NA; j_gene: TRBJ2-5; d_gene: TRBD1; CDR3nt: TGTGCCAGCAGCGGACAGGGGGCAGGGGAGACCCAGTACTTC; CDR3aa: CASSGQGAGETQYF
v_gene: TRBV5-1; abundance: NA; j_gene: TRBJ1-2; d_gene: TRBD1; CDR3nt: TGCGCCAGCAGCCCTCTAGGGACAGCGAACTATGGCTACACCTTC; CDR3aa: CASSPLGTANYGYTF
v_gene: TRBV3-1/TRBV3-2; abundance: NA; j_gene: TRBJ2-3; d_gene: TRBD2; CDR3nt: TGTGCCAGCAGCCACCGGGAGGGAGATACGCAGTATTTT; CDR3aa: CASSHREGDTQYF
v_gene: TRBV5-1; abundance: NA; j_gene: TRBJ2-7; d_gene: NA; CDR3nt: TGCGCCAGCAGCTTACCAGGCCCGGGACTGAACTCCTACGAGCAGTACTTC; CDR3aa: CASSLPGPGLNSYEQYF
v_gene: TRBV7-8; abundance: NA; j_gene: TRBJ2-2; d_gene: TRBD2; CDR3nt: TGTGCCAGCAGCTTCGGGGGGAGGAGGACCGGGGAGCTGTTTTTT; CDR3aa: CASSFGGRRTGELFF
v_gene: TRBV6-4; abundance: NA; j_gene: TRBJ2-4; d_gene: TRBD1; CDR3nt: TGTGCCAGCACCGGACAGGGGGCGGCCAAAAACATTCAGTACTTC; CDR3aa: CASTGQGAAKNIQYF
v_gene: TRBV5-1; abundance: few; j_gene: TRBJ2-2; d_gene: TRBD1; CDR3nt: TGCGCCAGCAGCATGGGACAGGGGGCCTCCGGGGAGCTGTTTTTT; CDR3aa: CASSMGQGASGELFF
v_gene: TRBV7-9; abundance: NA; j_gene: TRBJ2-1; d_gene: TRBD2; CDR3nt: TGTGCCAGCAGTTCTCCAGGACTAGCGGGAGCCAGTGGGAATGAGCAGTTCTTC; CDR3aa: CASSSPGLAGASGNEQFF
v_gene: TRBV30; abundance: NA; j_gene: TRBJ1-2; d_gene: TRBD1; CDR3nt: TGTGCCTGGAGTGACAGGGGGCCGGACTATGGCTACACCTTC; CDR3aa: CAWSDRGPDYGYTF
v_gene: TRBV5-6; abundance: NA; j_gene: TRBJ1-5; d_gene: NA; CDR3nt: TGTGCCAGCAGCCGAGATGGTTGGAGCAATCAGCCCCAGCATTTT; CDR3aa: CASSRDGWSNQPQHF
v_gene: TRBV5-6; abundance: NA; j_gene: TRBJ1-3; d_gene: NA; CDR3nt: TGTGCCAGCAGCCCGAGGGACATGGCTTCTGGAAACACCATATATTTT; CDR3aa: CASSPRDMASGNTIYF
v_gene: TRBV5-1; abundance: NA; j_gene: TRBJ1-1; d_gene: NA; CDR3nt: TGCGCCAGCAGCTCTGCCGGGTTAAGTGAAGCTTTCTTT; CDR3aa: CASSSAGLSEAFF
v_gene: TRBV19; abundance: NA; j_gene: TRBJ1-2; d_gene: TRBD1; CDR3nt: TGTGCCAGTAGTCAGCGGACAGGGGAAAGGGAGGACTATGGCTACACCTTC; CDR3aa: CASSQRTGEREDYGYTF
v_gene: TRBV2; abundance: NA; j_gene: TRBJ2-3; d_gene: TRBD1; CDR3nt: TGTGCCAGCAGTACAGGGGCGCCAGATACGCAGTATTTT; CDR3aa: CASSTGAPDTQYF
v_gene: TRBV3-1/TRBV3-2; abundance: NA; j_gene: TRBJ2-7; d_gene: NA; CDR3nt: TGTGCCAGCAGCCAAGTCGGCGCGGGGACCTACGAGCAGTACTTC; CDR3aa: CASSQVGAGTYEQYF
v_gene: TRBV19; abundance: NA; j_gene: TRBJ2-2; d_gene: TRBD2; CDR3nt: TGTGCCAGTAGCCCGGGACTAGCGAGCGTTGAGCTGTTTTTT; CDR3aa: CASSPGLASVELFF
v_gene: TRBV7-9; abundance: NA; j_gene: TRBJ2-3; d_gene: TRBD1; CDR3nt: TGTGCCAGCAGCTTCCTTCCGGGACAGGGCGCAGATACGCAGTATTTT; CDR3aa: CASSFLPGQGADTQYF
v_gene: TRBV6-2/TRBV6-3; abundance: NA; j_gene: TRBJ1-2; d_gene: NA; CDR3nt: TGTGCCAGCAGTTGGCAGTCCGGGACATTGAACTATGGCTACACCTTC; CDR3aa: CASSWQSGTLNYGYTF
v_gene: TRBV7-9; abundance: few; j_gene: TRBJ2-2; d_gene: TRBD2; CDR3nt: TGTGCCAGCAGCTCTGCGGGAGAGGGCACCGGGGAGCTGTTTTTT; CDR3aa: CASSSAGEGTGELFF
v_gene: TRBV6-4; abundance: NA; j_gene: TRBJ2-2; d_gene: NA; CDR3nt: TGTGCCAGCAGCGTCAGGGGGGACACCGGGGAGCTGTTTTTT; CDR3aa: CASSVRGDTGELFF
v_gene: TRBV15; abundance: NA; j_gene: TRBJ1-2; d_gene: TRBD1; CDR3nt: TGTGCCACCACCGGGACAGGGGGTGAAGATGGCTACACCTTC; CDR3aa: CATTGTGGEDGYTF
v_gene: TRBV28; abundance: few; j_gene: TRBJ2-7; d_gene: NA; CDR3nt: TGTGCCAGCAGGACAGGTACCTCCTACGAGCAGTACTTC; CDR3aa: CASRTGTSYEQYF
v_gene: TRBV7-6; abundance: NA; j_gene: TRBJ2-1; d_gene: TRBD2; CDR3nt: TGTGCCAGCAGCTTAACAGCGGGGCCTTACAATGAGCAGTTCTTC; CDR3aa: CASSLTAGPYNEQFF
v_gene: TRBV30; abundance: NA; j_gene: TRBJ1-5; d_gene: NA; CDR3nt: TGTGCCTGGAGGCCAACGGGGTGGGGACCCCAGCATTTT; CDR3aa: CAWRPTGWGPQHF
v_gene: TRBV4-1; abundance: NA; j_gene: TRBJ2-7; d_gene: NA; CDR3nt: TGCGCCAGCAGCCGCTCAGACAACCCCTCCTACGAGCAGTACTTC; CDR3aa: CASSRSDNPSYEQYF
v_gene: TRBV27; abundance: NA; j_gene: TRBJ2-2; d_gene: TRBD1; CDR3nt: TGTGCCAGCAGCACCGGGACAGGGTGGGCCGGGGAGCTGTTTTTT; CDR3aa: CASSTGTGWAGELFF
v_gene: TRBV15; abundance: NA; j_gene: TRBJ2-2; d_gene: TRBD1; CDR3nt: TGTGCCACCAGCAGGGGACAGGGGGGCACCGGGGAGCTGTTTTTT; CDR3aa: CATSRGQGGTGELFF
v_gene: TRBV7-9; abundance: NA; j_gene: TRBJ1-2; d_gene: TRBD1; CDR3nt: TGTGCCAGCAGCTTAGTGGTGGACAGGGAAACTGGCTACACCTTC; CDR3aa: CASSLVVDRETGYTF
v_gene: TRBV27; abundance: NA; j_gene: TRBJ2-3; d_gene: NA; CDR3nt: TGTGCCAGCAGCTGGGCCTCAGGGGCACTCGACACAGATACGCAGTATTTT; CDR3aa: CASSWASGALDTDTQYF
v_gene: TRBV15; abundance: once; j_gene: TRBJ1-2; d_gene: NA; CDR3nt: TGTGCCACCACCAATCAGGGGAACTATGGCTACACCTTC; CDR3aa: CATTNQGNYGYTF
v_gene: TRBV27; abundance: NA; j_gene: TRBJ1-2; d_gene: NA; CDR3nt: TGTGCCACGCATACAGGGATCCATGGCTACACCTTC; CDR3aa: CATHTGIHGYTF
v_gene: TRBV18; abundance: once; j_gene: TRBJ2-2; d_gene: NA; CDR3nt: TGTGCCAGCTCAGGACAGAGGGTGAACACCGGGGAGCTGTTTTTT; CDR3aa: CASSGQRVNTGELFF
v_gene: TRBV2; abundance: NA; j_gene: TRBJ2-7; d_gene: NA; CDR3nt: TGTGCCAGCACCATTTACTGGGCCTCCTACGAGCAGTACTTC; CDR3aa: CASTIYWASYEQYF
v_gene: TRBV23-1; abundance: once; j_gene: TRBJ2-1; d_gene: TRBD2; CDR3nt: TGCGCCAGCAGTCAACTCAAAGCCGAGACTAGCCGACCCATAAACAATGAGCAGTTCTTC; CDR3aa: CASSQLKAETSRPINNEQFF